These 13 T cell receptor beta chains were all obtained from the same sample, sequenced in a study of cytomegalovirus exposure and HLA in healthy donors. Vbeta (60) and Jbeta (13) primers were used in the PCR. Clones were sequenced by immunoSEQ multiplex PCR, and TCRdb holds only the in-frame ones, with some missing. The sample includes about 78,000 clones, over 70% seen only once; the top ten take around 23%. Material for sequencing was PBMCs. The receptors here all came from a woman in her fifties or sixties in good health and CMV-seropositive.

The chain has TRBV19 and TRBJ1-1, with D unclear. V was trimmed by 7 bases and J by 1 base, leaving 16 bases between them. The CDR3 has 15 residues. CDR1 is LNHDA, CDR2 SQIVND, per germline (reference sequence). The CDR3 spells CASNIPGYSNTEAFF. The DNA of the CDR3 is TGTGCCAGTAACATCCCGGGGTACTCGAACACTGAAGCTTTCTTT.

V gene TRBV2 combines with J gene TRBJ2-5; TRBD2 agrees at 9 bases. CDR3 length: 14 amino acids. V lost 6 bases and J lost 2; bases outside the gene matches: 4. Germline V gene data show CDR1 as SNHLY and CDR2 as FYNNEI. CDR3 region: CASRLAGFQETQYF. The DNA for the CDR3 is TGTGCCAGCAGACTAGCGGGTTTTCAAGAGACCCAGTACTTC.

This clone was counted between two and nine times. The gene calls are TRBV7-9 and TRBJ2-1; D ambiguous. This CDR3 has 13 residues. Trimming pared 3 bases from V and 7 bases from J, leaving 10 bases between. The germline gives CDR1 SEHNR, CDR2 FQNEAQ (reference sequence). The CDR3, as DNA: TGTGCCAGCAGCTTCCAGACCAGGAATGAGCAGTTCTTC. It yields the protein CASSFQTRNEQFF. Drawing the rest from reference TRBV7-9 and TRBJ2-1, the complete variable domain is DTGVSQNPRHKITKRGQNVTFRCDPISEHNRLYWYRQTLGQGPEFLTYFQNEAQLEKSRLLSDRFSAERPKGSFSTLEIQRTEQGDSAMYLCASSFQTRNEQFFGPGTRLTVL.

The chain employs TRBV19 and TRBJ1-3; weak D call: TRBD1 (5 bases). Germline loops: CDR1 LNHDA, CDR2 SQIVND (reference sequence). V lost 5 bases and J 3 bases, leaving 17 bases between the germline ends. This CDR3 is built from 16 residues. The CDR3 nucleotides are TGTGCCAGTAGTGACCTGGGGGGGGATCGTGGAAACACCATATATTTT. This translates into CASSDLGGDRGNTIYF.

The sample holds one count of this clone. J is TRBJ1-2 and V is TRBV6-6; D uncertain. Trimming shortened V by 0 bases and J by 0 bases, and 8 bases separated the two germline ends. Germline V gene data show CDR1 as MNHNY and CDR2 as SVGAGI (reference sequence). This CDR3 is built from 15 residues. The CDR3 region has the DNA TGTGCCAGCAGTTACTCTCCAGGAACTAACTATGGCTACACCTTC. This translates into CASSYSPGTNYGYTF.

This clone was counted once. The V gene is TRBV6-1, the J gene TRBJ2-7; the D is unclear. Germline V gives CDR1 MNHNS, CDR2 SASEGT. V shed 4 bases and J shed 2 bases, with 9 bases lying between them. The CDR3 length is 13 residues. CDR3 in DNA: TGTGCCAGCAGTGCTAGTTATACCTACGAGCAGTACGTC. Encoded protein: CASSASYTYEQYV.

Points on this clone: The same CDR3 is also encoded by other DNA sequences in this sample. CDR3 DNA: TGTGCTAGTGGTATCTCGCGGGCAGATACGCAGTATTTT. Translation gives CASGISRADTQYF. The chain joins TRBV12-5 to TRBJ2-3, with a tentative D call TRBD2 (5 bases). Germline lookup yields CDR1 LGHNT and CDR2 FRNRAP. The V end was cut by 5 bases, the J end by 4 bases, with 10 bases between. This CDR3 region has 13 residues.

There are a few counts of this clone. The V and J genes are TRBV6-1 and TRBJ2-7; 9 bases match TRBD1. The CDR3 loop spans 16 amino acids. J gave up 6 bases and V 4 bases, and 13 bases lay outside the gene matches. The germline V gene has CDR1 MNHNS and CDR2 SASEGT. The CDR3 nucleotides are TGTGCCAGCAGTGGGCACCTGGGGACAGGGTGGGCCGAGCAGTACTTC. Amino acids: CASSGHLGTGWAEQYF.

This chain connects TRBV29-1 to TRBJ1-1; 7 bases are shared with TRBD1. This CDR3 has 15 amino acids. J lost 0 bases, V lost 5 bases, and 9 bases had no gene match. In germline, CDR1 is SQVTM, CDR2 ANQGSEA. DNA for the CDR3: TGCAGCGTTTACACCTGGGACAGAGTGAACACTGAAGCTTTCTTT. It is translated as CSVYTWDRVNTEAFF. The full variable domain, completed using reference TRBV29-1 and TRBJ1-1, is SAVISQKPSRDICQRGTSLTIQCQVDSQVTMMFWYRQQPGQSLTLIATANQGSEATYESGFVIDKFPISRPNLTFSTLTVSNMSPEDSSIYLCSVYTWDRVNTEAFFGQGTRLTVV.

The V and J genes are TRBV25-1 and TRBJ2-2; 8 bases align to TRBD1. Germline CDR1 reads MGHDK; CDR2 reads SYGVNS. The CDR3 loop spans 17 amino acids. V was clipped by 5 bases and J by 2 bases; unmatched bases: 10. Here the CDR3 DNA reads TGTGCCAGCAGTAAGACTTCAGGGGGCCCAAACACCGGGGAGCTGTTTTTT. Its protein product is CASSKTSGGPNTGELFF.

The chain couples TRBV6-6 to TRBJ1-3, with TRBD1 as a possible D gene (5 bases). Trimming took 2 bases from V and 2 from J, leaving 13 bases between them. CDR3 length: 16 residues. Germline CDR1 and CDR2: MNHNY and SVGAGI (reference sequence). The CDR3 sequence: CASSYQPRAAGNTIYF. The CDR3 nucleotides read TGTGCCAGCAGTTACCAACCCAGGGCGGCTGGAAACACCATATATTTT.

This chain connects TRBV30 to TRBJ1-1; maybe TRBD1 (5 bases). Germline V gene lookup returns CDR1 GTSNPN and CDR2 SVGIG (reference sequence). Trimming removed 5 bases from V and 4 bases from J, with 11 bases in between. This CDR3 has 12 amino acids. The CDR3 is CAWAGLGTEAFF. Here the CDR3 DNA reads TGTGCCTGGGCAGGGTTGGGCACTGAAGCTTTCTTT.

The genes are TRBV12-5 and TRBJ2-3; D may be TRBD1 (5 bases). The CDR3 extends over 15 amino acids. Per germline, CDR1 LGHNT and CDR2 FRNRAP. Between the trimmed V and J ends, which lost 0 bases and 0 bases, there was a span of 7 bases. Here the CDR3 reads CASGLVGVSTDTQYF. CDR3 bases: TGTGCTAGTGGTTTGGTAGGGGTGAGCACAGATACGCAGTATTTT.